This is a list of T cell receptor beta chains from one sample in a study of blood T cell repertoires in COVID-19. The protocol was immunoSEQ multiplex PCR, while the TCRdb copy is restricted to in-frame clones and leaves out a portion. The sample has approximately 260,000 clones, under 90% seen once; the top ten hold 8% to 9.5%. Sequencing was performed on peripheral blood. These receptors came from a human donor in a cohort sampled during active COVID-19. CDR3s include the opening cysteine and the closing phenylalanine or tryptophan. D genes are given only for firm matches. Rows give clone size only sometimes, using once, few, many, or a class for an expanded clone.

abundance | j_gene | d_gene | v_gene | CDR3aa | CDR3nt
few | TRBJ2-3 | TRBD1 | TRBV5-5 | CASSVDRGRGSTDTQYF | TGTGCCAGCAGCGTGGACAGGGGGCGAGGATCCACAGATACGCAGTATTTT
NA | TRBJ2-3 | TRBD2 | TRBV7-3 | CASSLQRGPTDTQYF | TGTGCCAGCAGCTTACAGCGGGGGCCCACAGATACGCAGTATTTT
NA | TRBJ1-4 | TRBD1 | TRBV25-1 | CASSDWGQRNEKLFF | TGTGCCAGCAGTGATTGGGGACAGAGGAATGAAAAACTGTTTTTT
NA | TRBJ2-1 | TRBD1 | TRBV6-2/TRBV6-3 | CASSYSWDRANEQFF | TGTGCCAGCAGTTACTCGTGGGACAGGGCCAATGAGCAGTTCTTC
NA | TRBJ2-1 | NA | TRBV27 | CASSFRGAEQFF | TGTGCCAGCAGTTTCCGGGGGGCTGAGCAGTTCTTC
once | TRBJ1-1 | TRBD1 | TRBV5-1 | CASSLAVGDEGASYTEAFF | TGCGCCAGCAGCTTGGCCGTGGGAGACGAGGGGGCATCATACACTGAAGCTTTCTTT
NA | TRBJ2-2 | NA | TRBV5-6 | CASSSGLLNTGELFF | TGTGCCAGCAGCTCGGGACTCCTGAACACCGGGGAGCTGTTTTTT
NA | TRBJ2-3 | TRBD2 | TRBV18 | CASSPPGLAGAGTQYF | TGTGCCAGCTCACCACCGGGACTAGCGGGGGCCGGAACGCAGTATTTT
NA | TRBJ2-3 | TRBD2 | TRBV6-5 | CASSYLAENTDTQYF | TGTGCCAGCAGTTATCTAGCGGAAAACACAGATACGCAGTATTTT
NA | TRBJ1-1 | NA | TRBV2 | CASRWTVNTEAFF | TGTGCCAGCAGATGGACAGTTAACACTGAAGCTTTCTTT
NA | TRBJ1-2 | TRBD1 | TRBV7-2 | CASSHGQGWGYTF | TGTGCCAGCAGCCACGGACAGGGATGGGGCTACACCTTC
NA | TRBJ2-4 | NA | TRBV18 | CASRRDTENIQYF | TGTGCCAGCCGCCGGGACACCGAAAACATTCAGTACTTC
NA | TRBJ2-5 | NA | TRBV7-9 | CASSLDPHLAQYF | TGTGCCAGCAGCTTAGACCCACATTTGGCCCAGTACTTC
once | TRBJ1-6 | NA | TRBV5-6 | CASSLWGQSYNSPLHF | TGTGCCAGCAGCTTGTGGGGGCAGTCCTATAATTCACCCCTCCACTTT
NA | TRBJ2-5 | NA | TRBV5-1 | CASSSRDSLSETQYF | TGCGCCAGCAGCTCCAGGGACTCCCTGTCAGAGACCCAGTACTTC
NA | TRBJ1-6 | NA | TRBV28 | CASSNDRGYNSPLHF | TGTGCCAGCAGCAACGACAGAGGCTATAATTCACCCCTCCACTTT
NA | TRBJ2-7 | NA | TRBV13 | CASTLRWDTTYEQYF | TGTGCCAGCACTCTCCGGTGGGACACCACCTACGAGCAGTACTTC
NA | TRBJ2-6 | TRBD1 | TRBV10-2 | CASRTGGSSGANVLTF | TGCGCCAGCAGGACAGGGGGCTCCTCTGGGGCCAACGTCCTGACTTTC
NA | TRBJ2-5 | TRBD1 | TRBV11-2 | CASSLGTGGQYF | TGTGCCAGCAGCCTAGGTACAGGGGGACAGTACTTC
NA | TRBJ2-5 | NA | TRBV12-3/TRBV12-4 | CASSFRNQETQYF | TGTGCCAGCAGTTTCAGGAATCAAGAGACCCAGTACTTC